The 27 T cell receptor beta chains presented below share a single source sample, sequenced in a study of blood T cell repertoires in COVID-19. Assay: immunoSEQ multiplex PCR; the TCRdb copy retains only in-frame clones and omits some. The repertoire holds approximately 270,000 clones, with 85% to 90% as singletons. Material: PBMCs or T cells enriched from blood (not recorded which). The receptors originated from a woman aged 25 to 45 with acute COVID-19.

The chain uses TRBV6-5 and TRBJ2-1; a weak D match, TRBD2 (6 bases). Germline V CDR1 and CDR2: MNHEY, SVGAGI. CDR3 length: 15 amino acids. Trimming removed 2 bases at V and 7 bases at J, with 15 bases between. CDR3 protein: CASSYGSGIGNEQFF. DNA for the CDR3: TGTGCCAGCAGTTACGGTAGCGGAATCGGGAATGAGCAGTTCTTC.

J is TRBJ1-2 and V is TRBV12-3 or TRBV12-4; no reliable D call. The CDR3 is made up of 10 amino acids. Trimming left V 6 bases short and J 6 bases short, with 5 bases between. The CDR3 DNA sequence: TGTGCCAGCAGCCTCGATGGCTACACCTTC. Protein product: CASSLDGYTF.

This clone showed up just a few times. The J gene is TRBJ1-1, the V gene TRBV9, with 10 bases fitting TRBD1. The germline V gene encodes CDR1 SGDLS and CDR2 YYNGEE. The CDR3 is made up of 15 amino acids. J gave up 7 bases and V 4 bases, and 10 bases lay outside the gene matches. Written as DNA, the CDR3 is TGTGCCAGCAGCTCAGGGACAGGGGCAGGGCGTGAAGCTTTCTTT. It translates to CASSSGTGAGREAFF.

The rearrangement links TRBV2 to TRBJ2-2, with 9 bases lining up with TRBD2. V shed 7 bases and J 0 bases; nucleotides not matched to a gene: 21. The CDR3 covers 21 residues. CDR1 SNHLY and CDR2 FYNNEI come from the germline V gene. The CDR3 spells CASKPGNSGSANQPNTGELFF. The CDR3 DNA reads TGTGCCAGCAAACCTGGAAATAGCGGGAGTGCGAACCAACCGAACACCGGGGAGCTGTTTTTT.

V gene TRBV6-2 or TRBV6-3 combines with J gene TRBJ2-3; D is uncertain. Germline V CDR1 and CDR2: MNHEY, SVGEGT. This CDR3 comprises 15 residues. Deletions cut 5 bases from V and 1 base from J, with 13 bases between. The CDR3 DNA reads TGTGCCAGCAGTGATCGATGGGCTGGCACAGATACGCAGTATTTT. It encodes CASSDRWAGTDTQYF.

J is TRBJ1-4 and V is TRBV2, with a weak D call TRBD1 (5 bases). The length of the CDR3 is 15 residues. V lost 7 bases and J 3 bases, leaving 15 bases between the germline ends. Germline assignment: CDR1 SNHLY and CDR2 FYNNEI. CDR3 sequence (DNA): TGTGCCAGCAAATTAGGGGCTTCATCTAATGAAAAACTGTTTTTT. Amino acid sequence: CASKLGASSNEKLFF.

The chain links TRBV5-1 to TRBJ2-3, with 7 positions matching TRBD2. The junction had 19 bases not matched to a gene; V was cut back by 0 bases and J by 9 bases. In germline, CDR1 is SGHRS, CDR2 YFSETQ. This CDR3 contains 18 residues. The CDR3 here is CASSLAPPGFGSGVTQYF. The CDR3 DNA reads TGCGCCAGCAGCTTGGCCCCCCCGGGATTTGGGAGCGGGGTAACGCAGTATTTT.

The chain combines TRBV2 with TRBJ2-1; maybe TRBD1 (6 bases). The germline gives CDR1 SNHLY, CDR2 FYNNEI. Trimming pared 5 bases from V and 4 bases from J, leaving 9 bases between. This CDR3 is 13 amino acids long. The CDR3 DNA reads TGTGCCAGCAGTACACAGGGATACAATGAGCAGTTCTTC. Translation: CASSTQGYNEQFF.

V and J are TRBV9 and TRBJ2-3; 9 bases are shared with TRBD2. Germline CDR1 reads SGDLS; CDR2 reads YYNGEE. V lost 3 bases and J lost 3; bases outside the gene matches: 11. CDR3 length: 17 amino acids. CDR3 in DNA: TGTGCCAGCAGCGCCAGCAAAGGGGCGGGGGGGACAGATACGCAGTATTTT. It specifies CASSASKGAGGTDTQYF.

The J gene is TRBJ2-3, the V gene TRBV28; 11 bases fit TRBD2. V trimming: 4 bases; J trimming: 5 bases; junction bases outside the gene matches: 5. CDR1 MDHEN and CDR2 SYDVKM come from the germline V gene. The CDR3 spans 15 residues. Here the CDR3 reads CASSSGTSGKDTQYF. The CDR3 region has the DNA TGTGCCAGCAGTTCCGGGACTAGCGGCAAAGATACGCAGTATTTT.

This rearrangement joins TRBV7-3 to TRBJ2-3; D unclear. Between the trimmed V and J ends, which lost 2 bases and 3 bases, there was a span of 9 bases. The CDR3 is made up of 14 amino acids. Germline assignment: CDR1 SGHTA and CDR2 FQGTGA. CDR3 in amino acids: CASSLSSVTDTQYF. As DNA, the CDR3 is TGTGCCAGCAGCTTATCGTCGGTAACAGATACGCAGTATTTT. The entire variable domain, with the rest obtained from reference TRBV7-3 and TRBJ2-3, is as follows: GAGVSQTPSNKVTEKGKYVELRCDPISGHTALYWYRQSLGQGPEFLIYFQGTGAADDSGLPNDRFFAVRPEGSVSTLKIQRTERGDSAVYLCASSLSSVTDTQYFGPGTRLTVL.

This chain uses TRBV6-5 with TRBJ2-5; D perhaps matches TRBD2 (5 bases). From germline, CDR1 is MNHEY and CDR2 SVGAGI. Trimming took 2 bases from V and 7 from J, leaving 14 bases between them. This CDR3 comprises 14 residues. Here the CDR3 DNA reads TGTGCCAGCAGTTACGACCGAACCCGGGGGACCCAGTACTTC. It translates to CASSYDRTRGTQYF.

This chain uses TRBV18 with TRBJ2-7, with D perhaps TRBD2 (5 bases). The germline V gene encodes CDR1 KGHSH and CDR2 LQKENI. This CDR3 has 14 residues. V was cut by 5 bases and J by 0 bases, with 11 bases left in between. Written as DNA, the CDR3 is TGTGCCAGCTCAGTTGGGGAGAACTCCTACGAGCAGTACTTC. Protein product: CASSVGENSYEQYF.

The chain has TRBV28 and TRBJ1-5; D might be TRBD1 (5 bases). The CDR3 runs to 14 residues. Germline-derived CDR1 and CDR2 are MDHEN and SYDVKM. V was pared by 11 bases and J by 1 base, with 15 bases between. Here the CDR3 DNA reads TGTGCCGGGCATCCTGGGGGGAGCAATCAGCCCCAGCATTTT. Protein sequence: CAGHPGGSNQPQHF.

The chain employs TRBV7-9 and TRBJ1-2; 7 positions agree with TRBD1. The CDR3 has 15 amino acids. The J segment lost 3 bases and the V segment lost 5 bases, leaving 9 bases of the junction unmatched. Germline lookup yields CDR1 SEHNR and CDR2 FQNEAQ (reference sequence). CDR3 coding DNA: TGTGCCAGCAGCCGCGAGACAGGGTTGGACTATGGCTACACCTTC. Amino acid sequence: CASSRETGLDYGYTF.

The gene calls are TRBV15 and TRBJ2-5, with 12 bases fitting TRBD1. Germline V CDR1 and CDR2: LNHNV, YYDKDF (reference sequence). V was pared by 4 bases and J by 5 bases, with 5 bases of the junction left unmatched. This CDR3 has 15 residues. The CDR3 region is CATSTGTGGLETQYF. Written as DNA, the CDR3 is TGTGCCACCAGCACCGGGACAGGGGGCTTGGAGACCCAGTACTTC.

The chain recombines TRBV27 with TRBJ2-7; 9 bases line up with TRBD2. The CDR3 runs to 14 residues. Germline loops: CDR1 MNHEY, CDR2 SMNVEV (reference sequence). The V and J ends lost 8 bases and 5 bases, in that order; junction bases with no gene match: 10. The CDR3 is CASGTGTSLNEQYF. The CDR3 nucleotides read TGTGCCAGCGGGACCGGGACTAGCTTAAACGAGCAGTACTTC.

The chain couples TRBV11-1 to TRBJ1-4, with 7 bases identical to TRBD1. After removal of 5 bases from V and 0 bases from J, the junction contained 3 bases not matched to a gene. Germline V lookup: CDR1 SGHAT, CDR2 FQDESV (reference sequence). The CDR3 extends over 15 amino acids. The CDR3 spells CASSIRGTTNEKLFF. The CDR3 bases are TGTGCCAGCAGCATCAGGGGGACAACTAATGAAAAACTGTTTTTT.

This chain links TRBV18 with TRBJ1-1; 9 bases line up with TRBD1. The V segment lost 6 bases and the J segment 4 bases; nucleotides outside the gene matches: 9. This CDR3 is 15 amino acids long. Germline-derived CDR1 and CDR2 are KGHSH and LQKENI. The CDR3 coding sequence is TGTGCCAGCTCTCCCGGGACAGGGACGGGCACTGAAGCTTTCTTT. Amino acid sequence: CASSPGTGTGTEAFF.

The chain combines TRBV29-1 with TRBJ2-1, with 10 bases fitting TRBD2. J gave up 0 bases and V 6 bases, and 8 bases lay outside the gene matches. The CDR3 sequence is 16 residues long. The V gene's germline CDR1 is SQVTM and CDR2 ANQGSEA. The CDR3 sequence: CSVVWTSGYSYNEQFF. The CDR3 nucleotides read TGCAGCGTCGTCTGGACTAGCGGATACTCCTACAATGAGCAGTTCTTC.

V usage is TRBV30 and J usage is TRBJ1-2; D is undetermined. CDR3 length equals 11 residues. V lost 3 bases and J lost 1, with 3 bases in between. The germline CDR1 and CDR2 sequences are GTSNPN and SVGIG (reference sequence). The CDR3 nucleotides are TGTGCCTGGAGCCTTAACTATGGCTACACCTTC. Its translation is CAWSLNYGYTF.

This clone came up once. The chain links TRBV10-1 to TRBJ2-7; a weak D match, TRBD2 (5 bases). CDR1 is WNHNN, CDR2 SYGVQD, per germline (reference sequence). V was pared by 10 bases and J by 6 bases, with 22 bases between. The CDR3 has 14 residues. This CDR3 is CAISRNSVRGEQYF. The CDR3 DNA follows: TGCGCCATCTCCAGAAACTCTGTACGGGGCGAGCAGTACTTC.

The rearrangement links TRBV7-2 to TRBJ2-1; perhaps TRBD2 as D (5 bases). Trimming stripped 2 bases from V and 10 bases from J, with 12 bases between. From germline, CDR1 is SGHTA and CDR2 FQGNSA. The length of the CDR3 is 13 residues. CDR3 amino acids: CASSLTQGGEQFF. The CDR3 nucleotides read TGTGCCAGCAGCTTAACCCAAGGAGGCGAGCAGTTCTTC.

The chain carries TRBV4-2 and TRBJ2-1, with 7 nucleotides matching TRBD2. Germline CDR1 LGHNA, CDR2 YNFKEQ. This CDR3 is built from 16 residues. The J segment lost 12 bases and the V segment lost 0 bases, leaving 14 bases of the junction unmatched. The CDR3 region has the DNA TGTGCCAGCAGCCAAGACCTCGGGGCACTACGGGAGGTGCAGTTCTTC. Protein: CASSQDLGALREVQFF.

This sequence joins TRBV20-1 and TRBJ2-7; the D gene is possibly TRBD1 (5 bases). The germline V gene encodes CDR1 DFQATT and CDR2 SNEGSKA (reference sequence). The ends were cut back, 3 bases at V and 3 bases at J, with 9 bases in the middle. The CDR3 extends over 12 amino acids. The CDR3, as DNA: TGCAGTGCTAGTGATGACAGCTACGAGCAGTACTTC. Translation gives CSASDDSYEQYF.

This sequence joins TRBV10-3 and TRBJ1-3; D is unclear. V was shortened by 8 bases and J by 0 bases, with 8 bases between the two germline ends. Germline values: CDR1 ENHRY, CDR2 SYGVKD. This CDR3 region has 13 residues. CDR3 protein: CAIGQASGNTIYF. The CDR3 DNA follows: TGTGCCATCGGCCAGGCCTCTGGAAACACCATATATTTT.

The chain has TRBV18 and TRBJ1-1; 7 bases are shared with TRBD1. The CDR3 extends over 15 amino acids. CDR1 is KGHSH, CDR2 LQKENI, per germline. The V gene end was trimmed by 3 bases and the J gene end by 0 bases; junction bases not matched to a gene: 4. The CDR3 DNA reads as TGTGCCAGCTCACCCCCGGGACAGCTGAACACTGAAGCTTTCTTT. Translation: CASSPPGQLNTEAFF.